This T cell receptor (beta chain) derives from a study of human thymus T cells. Study observations and caveats: Repertoires from thymus and blood appeared to show biased V and J gene usage.

As for this clone: No antigen is known for it.

The V gene's germline CDR1 is SGHTA and CDR2 FQGNSA. The CDR3 is made up of 15 amino acids. Deletions cut 5 bases from V and 6 bases from J, with 16 bases between. Donors were healthy Finnish infants having corrective surgery for congenital heart defects. Four of the eight donors gave about 0.45-1 mL blood during surgery. All available leukocytes, rather than a set cell count, yielded the blood DNA. Data came from immunoSEQ multiplex PCR; TCRdb stores just in-frame clones and leaves some out. This table holds about 60,000 clones, around 94% found once. The sequencing sample was made of blood. The TCR originated in a boy in the first two years of life with a congenital heart defect but otherwise immunologically healthy. The rearrangement joins TRBV7-2 to TRBJ1-4; a weak D match, TRBD1 (6 bases). CDR3: CASSSPGEGDEKLFF. The CDR3 DNA reads TGTGCCAGCAGCAGCCCCGGGGAGGGGGATGAAAAACTGTTTTTT.